This T cell receptor (beta chain) emerged from a study of cytomegalovirus exposure and HLA in healthy donors. Study observations and caveats: Later on, a genetic analysis was performed. It linked a missense variant in DCLRE1C with V- and J-gene trimming of TCR beta.

Use of 60 Vbeta and 13 Jbeta primers characterized the PCR. The repertoire was sequenced with immunoSEQ multiplex PCR; TCRdb's copy has only in-frame clones and lacks some. This sample has under 150,000 clones; around 81% occur once, and the top ten carry about 0.76%. On this clone itself: Its matching antigen is unknown.

The CDR3 consists of 15 residues. With V trimmed by 4 bases and J by 2 bases, 7 bases remained unmatched. In germline, CDR1 is SGHRS, CDR2 YFSETQ. The V call is TRBV5-1, the J call TRBJ1-1, with 8 bases lining up with TRBD1. The TCR comes from a young man in good health and CMV-seronegative. The source material was PBMCs. The CDR3 nucleotides are TGCGCCAGCAGCGGCCAGGGGGCCCCAAACACTGAAGCTTTCTTT. Protein product: CASSGQGAPNTEAFF.